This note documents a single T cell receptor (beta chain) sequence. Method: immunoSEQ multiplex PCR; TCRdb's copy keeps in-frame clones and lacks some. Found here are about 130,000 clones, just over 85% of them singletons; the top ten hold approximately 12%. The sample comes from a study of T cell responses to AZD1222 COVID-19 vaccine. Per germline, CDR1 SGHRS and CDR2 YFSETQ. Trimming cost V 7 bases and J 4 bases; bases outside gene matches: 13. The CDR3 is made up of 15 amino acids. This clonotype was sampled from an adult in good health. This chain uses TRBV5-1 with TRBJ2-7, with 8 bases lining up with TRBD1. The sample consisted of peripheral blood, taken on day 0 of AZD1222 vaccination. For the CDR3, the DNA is TGCGCCAGCTCCGACGACGGACAGGGCGGGTACGAGCAGTACTTC. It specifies CASSDDGQGGYEQYF.